Shown below are 11 T cell receptor beta chains from a single sample sequenced in a study of sequential checkpoint blockade in melanoma (dated by TCRdb to 2018 to 2020). The meaning of the sample's treatment or condition label: randomized to nivolumab then ipilimumab (arm A) or the reverse (arm B). Libraries came from the immunoSEQ multiplex PCR assay. TCRdb took this table from immuneACCESS and kept in-frame rearrangements with V and J called. Such tables lack part of the clones; where checked against another copy, unresolved V genes explain under half of the gap, and the rest is unexplained. The sample contains about 22,000 clones, nearly 70% of them found a single time. Under 20% of the sample is held by the ten biggest clonotypes. Sequencing used CD8+ T cells sorted from blood (inferred from file names), obtained from a patient given nivolumab and ipilimumab in sequence. The source of these receptors is a human donor with melanoma.

The DNA for the CDR3 is TGTGCCAGCAGCGTAGAGGGACAGGGCACAGATACGCAGTATTTT. Translating gives CASSVEGQGTDTQYF. The rearrangement uses TRBV9 and TRBJ2-3, with 8 positions matching TRBD1. Trimming took 0 bases from V and 1 from J; bases not matched to a gene: 1. The V gene's germline CDR1 is SGDLS and CDR2 YYNGEE. The CDR3 sequence is 15 residues long. The full variable domain, its missing parts supplied by reference TRBV9 and TRBJ2-3, is DSGVTQTPKHLITATGQRVTLRCSPRSGDLSVYWYQQSLDQGLQFLIQYYNGEERAKGNILERFSAQQFPDLHSELNLSSLELGDSALYFCASSVEGQGTDTQYFGPGTRLTVL.

As concerns this clone: Compared with germline, one end of the junction differs, possibly owing to a read error. The gene calls are TRBV7-9 and TRBJ1-1, with D maybe TRBD1 (5 bases). The CDR3 is 13 amino acids. Germline V gene sequence: CDR1 SEHNR, CDR2 FQNEAQ (reference sequence). DNA of the CDR3: TGTGCAAGCAAGAGGGGAGGGGACACTGAAGCTTTCTTT. Amino acids: CASKRGGDTEAFF.

The J gene is TRBJ1-2, the V gene TRBV5-1, with 7 nucleotides matching TRBD1. Looked up from germline, CDR1 is SGHRS and CDR2 is YFSETQ. The CDR3 has 15 amino acids. V was pared by 0 bases and J by 7 bases, with 9 bases of the junction left unmatched. The CDR3 reads CASSLASGQAGGYTF. The DNA for the CDR3 is TGCGCCAGCAGCTTGGCCTCCGGACAGGCAGGTGGCTACACCTTC.

V and J are TRBV2 and TRBJ2-1; no definite D call. Germline-derived CDR1 and CDR2 are SNHLY and FYNNEI. The CDR3 runs to 15 residues. With 2 bases removed from V and 10 bases from J, the gap between germline ends came to 18 bases. CDR3: CASSEFMLSGEEQFF. In nucleotides, the CDR3 is TGTGCCAGCAGTGAATTCATGTTGTCGGGTGAGGAGCAGTTCTTC. The whole variable domain, remainder taken from reference TRBV2 and TRBJ2-1, is EPEVTQTPSHQVTQMGQEVILRCVPISNHLYFYWYRQILGQKVEFLVSFYNNEISEKSEIFDDQFSVERPDGSNFTLKIRSTKLEDSAMYFCASSEFMLSGEEQFFGPGTRLTVL.

The J gene is TRBJ1-5, the V gene TRBV28, with D maybe TRBD1 (6 bases). The CDR3 totals 14 residues. Looked up from germline, CDR1 is MDHEN and CDR2 is SYDVKM. V dropped 6 bases and J dropped 4 bases, with 13 bases sitting between them. CDR3 amino acids: CASRPGQFNQPQHF. CDR3 DNA: TGTGCCAGCAGACCTGGACAGTTTAATCAGCCCCAGCATTTT.

This rearrangement joins TRBV6-1 to TRBJ1-5; D perhaps matches TRBD1 (5 bases). Germline CDR1 and CDR2: MNHNS and SASEGT. The CDR3 contains 14 residues. Trimming pared 8 bases from V and 5 bases from J, leaving 16 bases between. CDR3 loop: CASVPDRWYQPQHF. CDR3 coding DNA: TGTGCCAGCGTCCCAGACAGATGGTATCAGCCCCAGCATTTT.

This clone was counted many times. The chain has TRBV7-2 and TRBJ2-7; D is perhaps TRBD1 (6 bases). Trimming removed 5 bases at V and 5 bases at J, with 25 bases between. CDR3 size: 17 residues. Germline lookup yields CDR1 SGHTA and CDR2 FQGNSA. The CDR3, as DNA: TGTGCCAGCAGCCCCGCACCCCCGGGACACGAGGACCACGAGCAGTACTTC. Protein sequence: CASSPAPPGHEDHEQYF.

This chain uses TRBV25-1 with TRBJ1-1; 8 nucleotides agree with TRBD1. The CDR3 is 14 amino acids. The V gene end was trimmed by 4 bases and the J gene end by 1 base; junction bases not matched to a gene: 2. The germline V gene encodes CDR1 MGHDK and CDR2 SYGVNS. The CDR3 coding sequence is TGTGCCAGCAGTGTCACAGGGGGGAACACTGAAGCTTTCTTT. Translation: CASSVTGGNTEAFF.

This clone was found a few times. The rearrangement links TRBV6-4 to TRBJ1-5; no firm D call. The ends were cut back, 5 bases at V and 7 bases at J, with 15 bases in the middle. The CDR3 spans 14 residues. Germline lookup yields CDR1 MRHNA and CDR2 SNTAGT. The CDR3 here is CASSPSGEGQPQHF. CDR3 DNA sequence: TGTGCCAGCAGTCCGTCCGGGGAGGGCCAGCCCCAGCATTTT.

V usage is TRBV9 and J usage is TRBJ2-5; 7 bases are shared with TRBD2. CDR1 is SGDLS, CDR2 YYNGEE, per germline. The CDR3 is 14 residues long. The V segment lost 1 base and the J segment 4 bases; nucleotides outside the gene matches: 4. CDR3 bases: TGTGCCAGCAGCGTATTTACGGGGGGAGAGACCCAGTACTTC. Translation: CASSVFTGGETQYF.

The chain links TRBV5-8 to TRBJ2-3; 8 nucleotides line up with TRBD1. Losses at the gene ends were 4 bases for V and 3 bases for J; bases not matched to a gene: 10. The CDR3 consists of 16 residues. Germline-derived CDR1 and CDR2 are SGHTS and YDEGEE. The CDR3 bases are TGTGCCAGCAGCCTAGGACAGGGTGTCCCTACAGATACGCAGTATTTT. Translation gives CASSLGQGVPTDTQYF.